This T cell receptor beta chain comes out of a study of T cell responses to AZD1222 COVID-19 vaccine. Combined were second doses at about 4 or about 12 weeks. Clones were sequenced by immunoSEQ multiplex PCR, and TCRdb holds only the in-frame ones, with some missing. The table shows about 25,000 clones, with roughly 84% occurring only once. Trimming shortened V by 6 bases and J by 4 bases, and 10 bases separated the two germline ends. The CDR3 is 12 amino acids. Findings and limits, study-wide: Baseline seropositives among AZD1222 recipients totaled only five to seven. Spike-specific TCR breadth rose after two AZD1222 doses, and depth rose as well. The donor group comprised mostly white British people and more females; the analysis possibly underestimated clonal diversity.

With respect to this clone: The antigen is not known.

The V gene is TRBV12-3 or TRBV12-4, the J gene TRBJ2-7; D remains unclear. Source: peripheral blood, taken 28 days after the second AZD1222 dose. The receptor's source is an adult who received the AZD1222 COVID-19 vaccine. The CDR3 DNA is TGTGCCAGCAGCTGGACGGCTTACGAGCAGTACTTC. Translated: CASSWTAYEQYF.